The 22 T cell receptor beta chains listed next were all sequenced from one sample in a study of blood T cell repertoires in COVID-19 (dated by TCRdb to about 2020). The protocol used for the library was the immunoSEQ multiplex PCR assay. Sourced from immuneACCESS, this table was stored by TCRdb with only in-frame sequences that have V and J called. A share of the clones is absent; for the studies checked, an unresolved V gene accounts for under half, and the remainder has no known explanation. Recorded for this sample are roughly 80,000 clones; more than 80% of them occurred a single time. About 10% of the sample is in the top ten clones. Sequenced sample: peripheral blood. The receptors derive from a human donor in a cohort sampled during active COVID-19.

The V gene is TRBV5-1, the J gene TRBJ2-7; TRBD2 agrees at 14 bases. The V gene end was trimmed by 4 bases and the J gene end by 2 bases; junction bases not matched to a gene: 5. CDR1 is SGHRS, CDR2 YFSETQ, per germline. This CDR3 has 16 amino acids. The CDR3 loop is CASSGGLAGETYEQYF. CDR3 sequence (DNA): TGCGCCAGCAGCGGGGGACTAGCGGGGGAAACCTACGAGCAGTACTTC.

The chain employs TRBV6-5 and TRBJ2-1; 9 bases are a match to TRBD1. The V gene's germline CDR1 is MNHEY and CDR2 SVGAGI. CDR3 length equals 14 residues. DNA for the CDR3: TGTGGGTGTGTAGGGACAGGGAGGCGGAATGAGCAGTTCTTC. Its protein is CGCVGTGRRNEQFF.

V usage is TRBV24-1 and J usage is TRBJ2-5; D call uncertain. Germline V CDR1 and CDR2: KGHDR, SFDVKD. V was cut by 0 bases and J by 5 bases, with 12 bases left in between. This CDR3 is 15 amino acids long. This chain's CDR3 is CATSDLRQSGETQYF. The CDR3 coding sequence is TGTGCCACCAGTGATTTGAGGCAGTCCGGGGAGACCCAGTACTTC.

This chain uses TRBV6-5 with TRBJ1-1, with D unresolved. The CDR3 totals 11 residues. Germline V gives CDR1 MNHEY, CDR2 SVGAGI. Trimming took off 6 bases at V and 5 bases at J, with 7 bases between the two ends. CDR3 amino acids: CASREGTEAFF. The CDR3, as DNA: TGTGCCAGCAGGGAGGGAACTGAAGCTTTCTTT.

The sample holds a few counts of this clone. The rearrangement joins TRBV7-9 to TRBJ1-2; 8 bases match TRBD1. The germline V gene has CDR1 SEHNR and CDR2 FQNEAQ (reference sequence). The CDR3 extends over 14 amino acids. With 4 bases clipped from V and 7 bases from J, the junction kept 8 bases outside the gene matches. In nucleotides, the CDR3 is TGTGCCAGCAGCTGGGGACAGGCGACTTCTGGCTACACCTTC. Its translation: CASSWGQATSGYTF.

This chain uses TRBV11-3 with TRBJ2-7; TRBD2 might be the D (6 bases). This CDR3 comprises 15 residues. Germline V gene lookup returns CDR1 SGHNT and CDR2 YENEEA. V lost 5 bases, J lost 3 bases, and 17 bases lay in between. The CDR3 nucleotides are TGTGCCAGCAGCCAAAAGGGACTGGCCGTCTACGAGCAGTACTTC. Translating it yields CASSQKGLAVYEQYF.

V is TRBV6-1 and J is TRBJ1-2; a weak D match, TRBD1 (6 bases). Germline V gene sequence: CDR1 MNHNS, CDR2 SASEGT. V was pared by 2 bases and J by 2 bases, with 18 bases between. CDR3 length: 17 residues. For the CDR3, the DNA is TGTGCCAGCAGTGAACAGGGGAGAACAACATCGAACTATGGCTACACCTTC. It is translated as CASSEQGRTTSNYGYTF.

This clone came up a few times. The gene calls are TRBV7-9 and TRBJ1-1, with TRBD1 as a possible D gene (5 bases). This CDR3 region has 15 residues. Germline CDR1 SEHNR, CDR2 FQNEAQ (reference sequence). V was trimmed by 5 bases and J by 4 bases, leaving 17 bases between them. This CDR3 is CASSPGQGWGTEAFF. CDR3 coding DNA: TGTGCCAGCAGCCCAGGGCAGGGTTGGGGCACTGAAGCTTTCTTT.

This chain links TRBV5-5 with TRBJ1-5, with D perhaps matching TRBD1 (6 bases). V shed 1 base and J shed 6 bases, with 11 bases lying between them. The length of the CDR3 is 14 residues. The germline V gene has CDR1 SGHKS and CDR2 YYEKEE (reference sequence). CDR3 protein: CASSLFTGRQPQHF. The CDR3 region has the DNA TGTGCCAGCAGCTTGTTTACAGGGCGTCAGCCCCAGCATTTT.

CDR3 bases: TGTGCCAGCAGCTTGTCGGGGATCAGCGGGAGGGCCCGGGAGCTGTTTTTT. Translating it yields CASSLSGISGRARELFF. The chain is built from TRBV5-4 and TRBJ2-2; TRBD2 agrees at 10 bases. Germline CDR1 reads SGHNT; CDR2 reads YYREEE (reference sequence). Unmatched junction bases numbered 12, after V lost 1 base and J lost 9 bases. There are 17 residues in the CDR3.

The rearrangement joins TRBV14 to TRBJ2-7, with D perhaps matching TRBD1 (6 bases). The germline V gene encodes CDR1 SGHDN and CDR2 FVKESK. Trimming took off 1 base at V and 9 bases at J, with 10 bases between the two ends. The CDR3 totals 12 residues. CDR3 amino acids: CASSQGIRGQYF. The CDR3 DNA follows: TGTGCCAGCAGCCAAGGCATCAGGGGGCAGTACTTC.

V usage is TRBV18 and J usage is TRBJ2-1, with D possibly matching TRBD1 (6 bases). Trimming left V 3 bases short and J 3 bases short, with 15 bases between. CDR1 and CDR2 from the germline V gene are KGHSH and LQKENI. The CDR3 has 16 residues. CDR3 protein: CASSPPADRVYNEQFF. Here the CDR3 DNA reads TGTGCCAGCTCACCTCCGGCGGACAGAGTCTACAATGAGCAGTTCTTC.

The chain uses TRBV2 and TRBJ1-4; D gene ambiguous. Trimming cost V 6 bases and J 6 bases, with 5 bases left between them. This CDR3 is built from 11 residues. In germline, CDR1 is SNHLY, CDR2 FYNNEI. The CDR3 sequence: CASREDEKLFF. The CDR3 nucleotides read TGTGCCAGCAGGGAGGATGAAAAACTGTTTTTT.

V gene TRBV18 combines with J gene TRBJ2-7; tentative D call: TRBD2 (5 bases). The CDR3 runs 11 residues. CDR1 and CDR2 (germline): KGHSH, LQKENI. Trimming removed 2 bases from V and 6 bases from J, with 5 bases in between. CDR3 coding DNA: TGTGCCAGCTCACCAAGCGGCGAGCAGTACTTC. Translation gives CASSPSGEQYF.

This clone was detected only a few times. This rearrangement joins TRBV7-9 to TRBJ1-2; D might be TRBD1 (5 bases). Germline V gene data show CDR1 as SEHNR and CDR2 as FQNEAQ (reference sequence). The CDR3 runs 14 residues. Trimming removed 1 base at V and 4 bases at J, with 10 bases between. CDR3 sequence reads: CASSLGQGGYGYTF. Written as DNA, the CDR3 is TGTGCCAGCAGCTTAGGTCAGGGTGGCTATGGCTACACCTTC.

This chain joins TRBV3-1 (or the pseudogene TRBV3-2) and TRBJ2-1; no definite D call. V shed 4 bases and J shed 9 bases, with 10 bases lying between them. Germline assignment: CDR1 LGHDT and CDR2 YNNKEL (reference sequence). The CDR3 is 12 amino acids. CDR3 DNA: TGTGCCAGCAGCCCGAGTCCCGGTGAGCAGTTCTTC. It codes for CASSPSPGEQFF.

Here the CDR3 reads CASRPDRGASGANVLTF. In DNA, the CDR3 is TGTGCCAGCAGGCCTGACAGGGGGGCGTCTGGGGCCAACGTCCTGACTTTC. The rearrangement joins TRBV7-9 to TRBJ2-6; 9 nucleotides align to TRBD1. This CDR3 is built from 17 residues. Trimming at V came to 6 bases and at J to 1 base, leaving 7 bases not matched to a gene. CDR1 is SEHNR and CDR2 is FQNEAQ in the germline V gene (reference sequence).

The CDR3 nucleotides are TGTGCCAGCAGCCCAGCAACAGGGGATGAAAAACTGTTTTTT. Encoded protein: CASSPATGDEKLFF. The chain recombines TRBV7-9 with TRBJ1-4; 7 bases agree with TRBD1. The length of the CDR3 is 14 residues. The V segment lost 5 bases and the J segment 6 bases; nucleotides outside the gene matches: 6. Germline values: CDR1 SEHNR, CDR2 FQNEAQ (reference sequence). Filled out from reference TRBV7-9 and TRBJ1-4, the complete variable domain reads DTGVSQNPRHKITKRGQNVTFRCDPISEHNRLYWYRQTLGQGPEFLTYFQNEAQLEKSRLLSDRFSAERPKGSFSTLEIQRTEQGDSAMYLCASSPATGDEKLFFGSGTQLSVL.

The J gene is TRBJ2-7, the V gene TRBV2, with 12 bases identical to TRBD2. This CDR3 has 14 amino acids. With V trimmed by 6 bases and J by 4 bases, 4 bases remained unmatched. Looked up from germline, CDR1 is SNHLY and CDR2 is FYNNEI. This chain's CDR3 is CASSASGGGYEQYF. CDR3 DNA sequence: TGTGCCAGCAGCGCTAGCGGGGGGGGGTACGAGCAGTACTTC.

About this clone: A much larger clone lies one base from this, so it may be a read error. The J gene is TRBJ2-5, the V gene TRBV5-1; 7 nucleotides align to TRBD1. This CDR3 region has 13 residues. Losses at the gene ends were 4 bases for V and 2 bases for J; bases not matched to a gene: 2. Germline CDR1 SGHRS, CDR2 YFSETQ. Here the CDR3 reads CASSPGQQETQYF. CDR3 nucleotide sequence: TGCGCCAGCAGCCCGGGACAGCAAGAGACCCAGTACTTC.

This clone was counted once. This chain links TRBV13 with TRBJ2-7; 7 positions agree with TRBD1. After removal of 5 bases from V and 4 bases from J, the junction contained 8 bases not matched to a gene. The CDR3 spans 14 residues. Germline lookup yields CDR1 PRHDT and CDR2 FYEKMQ (reference sequence). The CDR3 sequence: CASSDRDLGYEQYF. CDR3 DNA: TGTGCCAGCAGCGACAGGGATTTGGGATACGAGCAGTACTTC.

The rearrangement links TRBV2 to TRBJ2-1, with 12 bases lining up with TRBD2. The J segment lost 7 bases and the V segment lost 6 bases, leaving 7 bases of the junction unmatched. The CDR3 runs 15 residues. From germline, CDR1 is SNHLY and CDR2 FYNNEI. The CDR3 DNA reads as TGTGCCAGCAGCCCCCTAGCGGGAGGGCATAATGAGCAGTTCTTC. Encoded protein: CASSPLAGGHNEQFF.